This T cell receptor (beta chain) was found in a study of shared clonotypes between healthy human individuals (dated by TCRdb to 2020 to 2022). As for the study more broadly: The cohort included three men and two women between 18 and 49 years of age. For each donor, CD4 naive and CD4 memory were each run on three plates, CD8 naive on two plates, and CD8 memory on one plate. The study deeply sequenced blood TCR repertoires of several healthy adults to estimate repertoire size and the extent of clonotype sharing between individuals. Different laboratories and diverse techniques were used to prepare libraries and sequence TCR repertoires, to increase sequencing depth and limit assay-specific biases. Each donor's leukapheresis produced roughly between roughly 0.9 and 8.9 billion PBMCs. On the study overall, not on this receptor specifically: Sampling was restricted to blood, and TCR repertoires in tissue are likely to differ from TCR repertoires in blood. Based on pairwise subsampling, the degree of clonotype sharing among donors was expected to be affected by sequencing depth. Naive subsets generally had larger estimated clonotype richness than memory subsets did. When a few donors were compared, the shared fraction of clonotypes was about 5% for naive CD4, 3.5% to 4% for naive CD8, 2.3% for memory CD4, and roughly 0.4% for memory CD8. Even with the large sequencing depth, rarefaction of the sorted-subset datasets indicated that sequencing was incomplete. The small number of donors limited the genetic and exposure-history diversity represented. Clonotypes shared by all four sorted-subset donors showed higher generation probabilities than non-shared clonotypes.

The donors were healthy, HIV-negative adults who had no recently reported acute infections or vaccinations. Every donor was a Caucasian adult living in Nashville, Tennessee, USA. CD4+ T cells were enriched by magnetic negative selection; naive cells were then positively selected on CD45RA, and the negative fraction formed the memory subset. Blood was obtained by leukapheresis, after which PBMCs were separated by Ficoll-Histopaque density gradient centrifugation and cryopreserved in liquid nitrogen vapor phase. Analytical flow cytometry was used to check the purity and quantity of every magnetically sorted T cell population. Each sorted fraction had its genomic DNA isolated and then quantified by UV absorbance on a Nanodrop 2000c. Using the deep immunoSEQ assay, multiplex PCR amplified TCR CDR3 regions from genomic DNA. Genomic DNA extracted from each cell subset was distributed evenly over all wells of several immunoSEQ 96-well plates, and each plate served as one replicate. For sorted subsets, roughly 200 ng of genomic DNA, equivalent to 25,000 to 30,000 T cell genomes, went into each replicate PCR. Purified libraries were quantified with a Qubit 3.0 fluorometer, sized on a Bioanalyzer 2100, and re-quantified with the KAPA Library Quantification kit. A separate single-read 150-cycle Illumina NextSeq 550 flow cell was used to sequence each immunoSEQ 96-well plate. As for the original processing: Because the immunoSEQ output held only junctional sequences and lacked quality scores, the filtering could not match the filtering applied to full-length reads. Sequences were annotated with PyIR, a Python wrapper for IgBLAST v1.9, using IMGT germline references to assign V/J genes and CDR3. Reads with weak V/J assignments (E-value above 1e-6), missing CDR3, stop codons, out-of-frame junctions, or ambiguous translated residues were removed. V3J clonotypes were defined as sequences sharing an identical inferred V gene, J gene, and CDR3 amino acid sequence. Percentage overlap between repertoires was calculated by dividing the number of shared unique clonotypes by the size of the smaller repertoire. Richness of each repertoire was evaluated using RTK rarefaction, the Chao1 estimator, and Recon v2.1 estimates of unobserved clonotypes. Generation probabilities were computed with OLGA for all TCRbeta clonotypes obtained by the gDNA method from a few donors. TCRdb re-hosts the immuneACCESS table, in-frame sequences only. Its copies lack some clones; in the studies checked, an unresolved V gene accounts for under half of them, and the cause for the rest is not known. V and J calls plus clone size are reproduced from that table; the DNA served to infer D and trimming. The sample includes around 550,000 clones, with almost 97% observed a single time. The top ten clones comprise under 0.06% of the sample.

The CDR3 starts with the cysteine, ends with the phenylalanine, and has 12 residues. The only DNA kept is the CDR3, 36 bases in frame from the first base. A note on this clone: No antigen is known for it. One base away there is no much larger clone; base qualities are not given.

The chain couples TRBV7-5 to TRBJ2-5; no check of the table's D call, TRBD1, against the DNA was made. The J call is uncertain, as TRBJ2-7 better fits the DNA end. TRBV7-5 is marked as a pseudogene. The sequence was obtained from a woman in her twenties or thirties in good health. Specimen: naive CD4+ T cells sorted from blood. Interpreted using the paper, the cell subset or site label stands for: CD45RA+ positively selected. The DNA reads TGTGTCAGAAGCTTTCCCAGGGTCGAGCAGTACTTC. Protein translation: CVRSFPRVEQYF.